This is a list of T cell receptor beta chains from one sample in a study of shared clonotypes between healthy human individuals. The method was immunoSEQ multiplex PCR; TCRdb's version includes in-frame clones alone and lacks a portion of them. The table includes over a million clones, roughly 96% detected once. The specimen sequenced was naive CD4+ T cells sorted from blood. The receptor set was obtained from a man aged 30 to 39 in good health. Both conserved end residues are part of each CDR3. The order of the fields is J gene, clone size, D gene, CDR3 length, V gene, CDR3 protein, CDR3 DNA. The D gene is left open where the match is weak. Only some rows state a clone size, as once, few, many or a class for expanded clones.

J gene: TRBJ2-3
clone size: .
D gene: .
CDR3 length: 12
V gene: TRBV7-3
CDR3 protein: CASSFFADTQYF
CDR3 DNA: TGTGCCAGCAGCTTTTTTGCAGATACGCAGTATTTT

J gene: TRBJ2-5
clone size: .
D gene: TRBD2
CDR3 length: 15
V gene: TRBV28
CDR3 protein: CASSLTSGRAETQYF
CDR3 DNA: TGTGCCAGCAGTTTGACTAGCGGGAGGGCCGAGACCCAGTACTTC

J gene: TRBJ1-2
clone size: .
D gene: .
CDR3 length: 12
V gene: TRBV28
CDR3 protein: CASSRGQSGYTF
CDR3 DNA: TGTGCCAGCAGCCGCGGACAGAGCGGCTACACCTTC

J gene: TRBJ2-7
clone size: .
D gene: .
CDR3 length: 14
V gene: TRBV2
CDR3 protein: CASRTRTDSYEQYF
CDR3 DNA: TGTGCCAGCAGGACCAGGACGGACTCCTACGAGCAGTACTTC

J gene: TRBJ2-1
clone size: .
D gene: TRBD2
CDR3 length: 15
V gene: TRBV5-1
CDR3 protein: CASSLVVAGEYEQFF
CDR3 DNA: TGCGCCAGCAGCTTGGTGGTAGCGGGCGAGTATGAGCAGTTCTTC

J gene: TRBJ2-3
clone size: once
D gene: TRBD2
CDR3 length: 16
V gene: TRBV4-1
CDR3 protein: CASSGRTSGKIDTQYF
CDR3 DNA: TGCGCCAGCAGCGGTCGGACTAGCGGGAAGATAGATACGCAGTATTTT

J gene: TRBJ2-2
clone size: few
D gene: .
CDR3 length: 15
V gene: TRBV9
CDR3 protein: CASSAGLRGAGELFF
CDR3 DNA: TGTGCCAGCAGCGCGGGCCTTCGAGGGGCCGGGGAGCTGTTTTTT

J gene: TRBJ2-2
clone size: .
D gene: .
CDR3 length: 15
V gene: TRBV5-1
CDR3 protein: CASSRDRTRSGELFF
CDR3 DNA: TGCGCCAGCAGCAGAGACAGGACTCGGAGCGGGGAGCTGTTTTTT

J gene: TRBJ2-7
clone size: .
D gene: .
CDR3 length: 14
V gene: TRBV7-9
CDR3 protein: CAIEVAGSSYEQYF
CDR3 DNA: TGTGCCATCGAGGTGGCAGGATCCTCCTACGAGCAGTACTTC

J gene: TRBJ1-1
clone size: once
D gene: .
CDR3 length: 13
V gene: TRBV18
CDR3 protein: CASSPKSGTEAFF
CDR3 DNA: TGTGCCAGCTCACCAAAGTCTGGGACTGAAGCTTTCTTT

J gene: TRBJ2-7
clone size: .
D gene: .
CDR3 length: 13
V gene: TRBV28
CDR3 protein: CASSTGGSYEQYF
CDR3 DNA: TGTGCCAGCAGTACCGGGGGCTCCTACGAGCAGTACTTC

J gene: TRBJ2-5
clone size: .
D gene: .
CDR3 length: 15
V gene: TRBV7-3
CDR3 protein: CASSKGGTYQETQYF
CDR3 DNA: TGTGCCAGCAGCAAAGGCGGCACCTATCAAGAGACCCAGTACTTC

J gene: TRBJ2-7
clone size: .
D gene: TRBD1
CDR3 length: 15
V gene: TRBV5-4
CDR3 protein: CASSFRTGRTYEQYF
CDR3 DNA: TGTGCCAGCAGCTTTCGGACAGGGAGGACCTACGAGCAGTACTTC

J gene: TRBJ2-7
clone size: .
D gene: TRBD1
CDR3 length: 14
V gene: TRBV6-1
CDR3 protein: CASSDGTGHYEQYF
CDR3 DNA: TGTGCCAGCAGTGATGGGACAGGGCACTACGAGCAGTACTTC

J gene: TRBJ1-2
clone size: .
D gene: .
CDR3 length: 14
V gene: TRBV5-1
CDR3 protein: CASSSTPGSYGYTF
CDR3 DNA: TGCGCCAGCAGCTCAACTCCAGGTAGCTATGGCTACACCTTC

J gene: TRBJ2-7
clone size: .
D gene: .
CDR3 length: 14
V gene: TRBV7-7
CDR3 protein: CASSLDREGHEQYF
CDR3 DNA: TGTGCCAGCAGCTTAGACAGGGAAGGGCACGAGCAGTACTTC

J gene: TRBJ2-5
clone size: .
D gene: .
CDR3 length: 14
V gene: TRBV2
CDR3 protein: CASSESLVGVAQYF
CDR3 DNA: TGTGCCAGCAGTGAATCGTTGGTGGGAGTGGCCCAGTACTTC

J gene: TRBJ1-1
clone size: few
D gene: TRBD1
CDR3 length: 13
V gene: TRBV28
CDR3 protein: CASSLLTDRAHLF
CDR3 DNA: TGTGCCAGCAGTCTGTTAACCGACAGGGCTCACCTGTTT

J gene: TRBJ2-1
clone size: .
D gene: TRBD2
CDR3 length: 15
V gene: TRBV15
CDR3 protein: CATSRTSGSSNEQFF
CDR3 DNA: TGTGCCACCAGCAGAACAAGCGGGAGTTCCAATGAGCAGTTCTTC

J gene: TRBJ2-7
clone size: .
D gene: TRBD2
CDR3 length: 15
V gene: TRBV5-4
CDR3 protein: CASSRGLAGNYEQYF
CDR3 DNA: TGTGCCAGCAGCCGGGGACTAGCGGGGAACTACGAGCAGTACTTC

J gene: TRBJ1-5
clone size: .
D gene: .
CDR3 length: 12
V gene: TRBV10-3
CDR3 protein: CATQQANQPQHF
CDR3 DNA: TGTGCCACCCAACAGGCCAATCAGCCCCAGCATTTT

J gene: TRBJ2-7
clone size: .
D gene: TRBD1
CDR3 length: 15
V gene: TRBV28
CDR3 protein: CASSGTGGKDYEQYF
CDR3 DNA: TGTGCCAGCAGTGGGACAGGGGGCAAGGACTACGAGCAGTACTTC

J gene: TRBJ2-5
clone size: .
D gene: TRBD1
CDR3 length: 15
V gene: TRBV5-6
CDR3 protein: CASSLGQGREETQYF
CDR3 DNA: TGTGCCAGCAGCTTGGGACAGGGGCGTGAAGAGACCCAGTACTTC

J gene: TRBJ2-2
clone size: .
D gene: .
CDR3 length: 19
V gene: TRBV5-1
CDR3 protein: CASSLGSGVGTAWTGELFF
CDR3 DNA: TGCGCCAGCAGCTTGGGATCGGGTGTTGGGACCGCTTGGACCGGGGAGCTGTTTTTT

J gene: TRBJ2-7
clone size: .
D gene: TRBD1
CDR3 length: 15
V gene: TRBV9
CDR3 protein: CASSPRQGSLLEQYF
CDR3 DNA: TGTGCCAGCAGCCCAAGACAGGGGTCGTTATTGGAGCAGTACTTC

J gene: TRBJ2-1
clone size: .
D gene: .
CDR3 length: 12
V gene: TRBV19
CDR3 protein: CASSVANNEQFF
CDR3 DNA: TGTGCCAGTAGTGTAGCAAACAATGAGCAGTTCTTC

J gene: TRBJ1-3
clone size: once
D gene: .
CDR3 length: 14
V gene: TRBV6-1
CDR3 protein: CASTLKPSGNTIYF
CDR3 DNA: TGTGCCAGCACCCTAAAACCCTCTGGAAACACCATATATTTT

J gene: TRBJ2-1
clone size: .
D gene: TRBD2
CDR3 length: 16
V gene: TRBV11-2
CDR3 protein: CASSPGLLSSYNEQFF
CDR3 DNA: TGTGCCAGCAGCCCGGGACTACTCAGCTCCTACAATGAGCAGTTCTTC

J gene: TRBJ2-7
clone size: .
D gene: .
CDR3 length: 14
V gene: TRBV5-1
CDR3 protein: CASSPTRSSYEQYF
CDR3 DNA: TGCGCCAGCAGCCCCACCCGGAGCTCCTACGAGCAGTACTTC

J gene: TRBJ2-7
clone size: few
D gene: .
CDR3 length: 11
V gene: TRBV10-1
CDR3 protein: CASSEFNEQYF
CDR3 DNA: TGCGCCAGCAGTGAGTTTAACGAGCAGTACTTC

J gene: TRBJ2-3
clone size: .
D gene: TRBD1
CDR3 length: 15
V gene: TRBV5-1
CDR3 protein: CASSYGQGRTDTQYF
CDR3 DNA: TGCGCCAGCAGCTACGGACAGGGGAGGACAGATACGCAGTATTTT

J gene: TRBJ2-3
clone size: .
D gene: TRBD2
CDR3 length: 16
V gene: TRBV6-4
CDR3 protein: CASSPLAGGDTDTQYF
CDR3 DNA: TGTGCCAGCAGTCCTTTAGCGGGAGGGGACACAGATACGCAGTATTTT

J gene: TRBJ1-2
clone size: .
D gene: .
CDR3 length: 14
V gene: TRBV30
CDR3 protein: CAWSPRGGPSGYTF
CDR3 DNA: TGTGCCTGGAGCCCCCGCGGGGGGCCCAGTGGCTACACCTTC

J gene: TRBJ2-7
clone size: .
D gene: TRBD2
CDR3 length: 15
V gene: TRBV11-1
CDR3 protein: CASSLVAGNSYEQYF
CDR3 DNA: TGTGCCAGCAGCTTAGTAGCGGGGAACTCCTACGAGCAGTACTTC

J gene: TRBJ2-7
clone size: .
D gene: TRBD1
CDR3 length: 16
V gene: TRBV2
CDR3 protein: CASNRDRATNSYEQYF
CDR3 DNA: TGTGCCAGCAATCGGGACAGAGCTACCAATTCCTACGAGCAGTACTTC

J gene: TRBJ2-3
clone size: .
D gene: TRBD2
CDR3 length: 15
V gene: TRBV11-2
CDR3 protein: CASSFSSGSTDTQYF
CDR3 DNA: TGTGCCAGCAGCTTCTCTAGCGGCTCCACAGATACGCAGTATTTT

J gene: TRBJ2-5
clone size: .
D gene: .
CDR3 length: 14
V gene: TRBV28
CDR3 protein: CASSFLRGRETQYF
CDR3 DNA: TGTGCCAGCAGTTTTTTACGGGGACGAGAGACCCAGTACTTC

J gene: TRBJ1-2
clone size: .
D gene: .
CDR3 length: 16
V gene: TRBV7-9
CDR3 protein: CASSSRQDTFNYGYTF
CDR3 DNA: TGTGCCAGCAGCTCCCGACAGGACACCTTTAACTATGGCTACACCTTC

J gene: TRBJ2-2
clone size: .
D gene: .
CDR3 length: 13
V gene: TRBV19
CDR3 protein: CASSHQPTGELFF
CDR3 DNA: TGTGCCAGTAGCCATCAGCCGACCGGGGAGCTGTTTTTT

J gene: TRBJ2-5
clone size: .
D gene: TRBD2
CDR3 length: 16
V gene: TRBV11-3
CDR3 protein: CASSLASGGAQETQYF
CDR3 DNA: TGTGCCAGCAGCTTAGCTAGCGGGGGAGCCCAAGAGACCCAGTACTTC

J gene: TRBJ1-5
clone size: few
D gene: .
CDR3 length: 16
V gene: TRBV6-1
CDR3 protein: CASSESYSGGNQPQHF
CDR3 DNA: TGTGCCAGCAGTGAATCCTACTCAGGAGGCAATCAGCCCCAGCATTTT

J gene: TRBJ1-3
clone size: .
D gene: TRBD1
CDR3 length: 19
V gene: TRBV11-2
CDR3 protein: CASSLFSGQGRSSGNTIYF
CDR3 DNA: TGTGCCAGCAGCTTATTTTCGGGACAGGGCAGAAGCTCTGGAAACACCATATATTTT

J gene: TRBJ1-1
clone size: .
D gene: .
CDR3 length: 15
V gene: TRBV21-1
CDR3 protein: CASTGTGVVNTEAFF
CDR3 DNA: TGTGCCAGCACCGGGACAGGGGTTGTGAACACTGAAGCTTTCTTT

J gene: TRBJ1-1
clone size: .
D gene: TRBD1
CDR3 length: 15
V gene: TRBV18
CDR3 protein: CASSPGTDKGTEAFF
CDR3 DNA: TGTGCCAGCTCACCCGGGACAGACAAAGGCACTGAAGCTTTCTTT

J gene: TRBJ2-7
clone size: .
D gene: TRBD2
CDR3 length: 15
V gene: TRBV11-3
CDR3 protein: CASSFGTSLRYEQYF
CDR3 DNA: TGTGCCAGCAGCTTCGGGACTAGTCTCAGGTACGAGCAGTACTTC

J gene: TRBJ2-7
clone size: .
D gene: .
CDR3 length: 16
V gene: TRBV7-2
CDR3 protein: CASSSRSGRIGLEQYF
CDR3 DNA: TGTGCCAGCAGTTCGCGCTCCGGGCGGATTGGGTTAGAGCAGTACTTC

J gene: TRBJ2-3
clone size: few
D gene: .
CDR3 length: 13
V gene: TRBV5-1
CDR3 protein: CASSLAGTDTQYF
CDR3 DNA: TGCGCCAGCAGCTTGGCCGGGACAGATACGCAGTATTTT

J gene: TRBJ2-7
clone size: .
D gene: .
CDR3 length: 18
V gene: TRBV7-2
CDR3 protein: CASSLAGGPSGSDYEQYF
CDR3 DNA: TGTGCCAGCAGCTTAGCGGGAGGTCCAAGTGGAAGCGATTACGAGCAGTACTTC

J gene: TRBJ1-5
clone size: .
D gene: .
CDR3 length: 12
V gene: TRBV7-2
CDR3 protein: CASSPPNQPQHF
CDR3 DNA: TGTGCCAGCAGCCCTCCTAATCAGCCCCAGCATTTT

J gene: TRBJ2-3
clone size: .
D gene: TRBD1
CDR3 length: 15
V gene: TRBV7-2
CDR3 protein: CASSFDRGGTDTQYF
CDR3 DNA: TGTGCCAGCAGCTTCGACAGGGGAGGCACAGATACGCAGTATTTT

J gene: TRBJ1-1
clone size: .
D gene: .
CDR3 length: 14
V gene: TRBV27
CDR3 protein: CASSRQVGAAEAFF
CDR3 DNA: TGTGCCAGCAGTAGGCAGGTCGGGGCTGCTGAAGCTTTCTTT

J gene: TRBJ2-2
clone size: .
D gene: .
CDR3 length: 15
V gene: TRBV11-2
CDR3 protein: CASSFLRAGAGELFF
CDR3 DNA: TGTGCCAGCAGCTTCCTAAGGGCAGGCGCCGGGGAGCTGTTTTTT

J gene: TRBJ2-5
clone size: .
D gene: TRBD2
CDR3 length: 16
V gene: TRBV28
CDR3 protein: CASSLVTSGRSETQYF
CDR3 DNA: TGTGCCAGCAGTCTGGTGACTAGCGGGAGATCTGAGACCCAGTACTTC

J gene: TRBJ2-7
clone size: .
D gene: .
CDR3 length: 14
V gene: TRBV11-2
CDR3 protein: CASSSGRHNYEQYF
CDR3 DNA: TGTGCCAGCAGCTCAGGCCGGCACAACTACGAGCAGTACTTC

J gene: TRBJ2-3
clone size: .
D gene: TRBD1
CDR3 length: 19
V gene: TRBV28
CDR3 protein: CASSPWPPTSGQSTDTQYF
CDR3 DNA: TGTGCCAGCAGTCCTTGGCCGCCAACGTCGGGACAGAGCACAGATACGCAGTATTTT

J gene: TRBJ2-3
clone size: .
D gene: .
CDR3 length: 15
V gene: TRBV5-1
CDR3 protein: CASSLAVPSTDTQYF
CDR3 DNA: TGCGCCAGCAGCTTGGCTGTTCCTAGCACAGATACGCAGTATTTT